These T cell receptor beta chains were read from a single sample in a study of OX40 agonist ivuxolimab in advanced cancers. Sequencing used immunoSEQ multiplex PCR; TCRdb keeps in-frame clones, though not all of them. The sample carries some 86,000 clones, around 90% recorded once. The sequencing here drew on CD4+ or CD8+ T cells sorted from blood, taken in a trial of the OX40 agonist ivuxolimab. The receptors come from an adult with an advanced solid tumor such as melanoma, head and neck, liver or kidney cancer. Each CDR3 is given with its conserved first and last residue. Clone size appears in some rows only: once, few, many, or a class for an expanded clone.

j_call v_call clone_size cdr3_aa
TRBJ2-5 TRBV18 once CASSPVRGVQETQYF
TRBJ1-2 TRBV7-2 - CASSLGDRMGKTF
TRBJ2-5 TRBV20-1 - CSASGSKTQYF
TRBJ2-2 TRBV30 - CAWRGWPSNTGELFF
TRBJ2-3 TRBV5-1 - CASSLAESTDTQYF
TRBJ2-1 TRBV5-5 once CASSPGTGALFDEQFF
TRBJ2-3 TRBV5-1 - CASSRSPFRGTSTDTQYF
TRBJ2-6 TRBV15 - CATSRVLVGANVLTF
TRBJ1-2 TRBV6-5 - CASSKDPRRYYGYTF
TRBJ2-7 TRBV11-1 - CASSWDRSSYEQYF
TRBJ1-2 TRBV4-3 - CASSQDLLSRGKGYTF
TRBJ2-7 TRBV7-6 - CASSLGAFKGSEQYF
TRBJ1-3 TRBV5-6 - CASSFARDGISGNTIYF
TRBJ2-2 TRBV7-3 - CASSSIGGRSGTGELFF
TRBJ2-7 TRBV30 - CAWSVLGLGGEQYF
TRBJ1-5 TRBV28 - CASSWTGASNQPQHF
TRBJ2-5 TRBV28 - CASSFRSGGLETQYF
TRBJ1-5 TRBV6-6 - CASKKGTGDNQPQHF
TRBJ1-2 TRBV19 few CASSRDRGYGYTF
TRBJ2-7 TRBV5-1 - CASSATGNRGDEQYF
TRBJ2-3 TRBV13 - CASSLTTDRGDTQYF
TRBJ2-2 TRBV5-8 - CASNSGGNTGELFF
TRBJ2-3 TRBV5-4 - CASSLEVLSGTDTQYF
TRBJ2-2 TRBV19 once CASSIPRQGAGELFF
- TRBV2 - CASNPMGAFYEQYF
TRBJ1-1 TRBV5-1 - CASRDRLGVVSEAFF
TRBJ1-1 TRBV7-9 - CASSLTGGSEAFF
TRBJ2-7 TRBV7-3 - CASSLSGDEQYF
TRBJ2-7 TRBV7-2 - CASSSLDSPSEQYF